This T cell receptor (beta chain) was recovered during a study of cytomegalovirus exposure and HLA in healthy donors. Trimming shortened V by 0 bases and J by 5 bases, and 11 bases separated the two germline ends. Germline V gene data show CDR1 as MGHRA and CDR2 as YSYEKL. The CDR3 is 15 amino acids. PCR employed 60 Vbeta and 13 Jbeta primers. Profiling relied on immunoSEQ multiplex PCR, and the TCRdb table lists in-frame clones only, not all of them. The sample contains 30,000 to 45,000 clones, 86% of which appear only once. The TCR comes from a woman aged 40 to 50 in good health and CMV-seropositive. The chain carries TRBV4-1 and TRBJ2-1, with D possibly being TRBD2 (6 bases). The specimen was PBMCs. CDR3 amino acids: CASSQDWAGNNEQFF. CDR3 sequence (DNA): TGCGCCAGCAGCCAAGATTGGGCGGGGAACAATGAGCAGTTCTTC.